These 26 T cell receptor beta chains share one sample of origin, sequenced in a study of blood T cell repertoires in COVID-19. Assay used: immunoSEQ multiplex PCR; TCRdb lists only in-frame clones, some missing. The sample lists 120,000 to 150,000 clones, under 80% occurring once. The sample was peripheral blood. The receptors stem from a man aged 55-75 years with acute or convalescent COVID-19.

This chain uses TRBV6-1 with TRBJ2-1; D perhaps matches TRBD2 (5 bases). V dropped 4 bases and J dropped 0 bases, with 13 bases sitting between them. Per the germline V gene, CDR1 is MNHNS and CDR2 is SASEGT. The CDR3 is 16 amino acids. The CDR3 loop reads CASSAQDRGSYNEQFF. The CDR3 nucleotides read TGTGCCAGCAGTGCCCAAGACCGGGGCTCCTACAATGAGCAGTTCTTC.

J is TRBJ2-2 and V is TRBV7-9; no reliable D call. Germline values: CDR1 SEHNR, CDR2 FQNEAQ (reference sequence). This CDR3 comprises 12 residues. The germline V and J ends were trimmed by 3 bases and 3 bases, with 2 bases remaining between them. The chain's CDR3 is CASSFYTGELFF. The DNA of the CDR3 is TGTGCCAGCAGCTTCTACACCGGGGAGCTGTTTTTT.

V and J are TRBV7-9 and TRBJ2-7; TRBD1 aligns across 9 bases. The CDR3 has 14 residues. V was clipped by 4 bases and J by 7 bases; unmatched bases: 8. Germline loops: CDR1 SEHNR, CDR2 FQNEAQ (reference sequence). The CDR3 DNA reads TGTGCCAGCAGCTCTGGGACAGGGCACTGGGAGCAGTACTTC. This codes for CASSSGTGHWEQYF.

With regard to this clone: The junction does not match germline at one end; this may be a read error. The chain has TRBV7-7 and TRBJ2-5; 10 nucleotides match TRBD2. Germline CDR1 reads SSHAT; CDR2 reads FNYEAQ (reference sequence). This CDR3 is 16 amino acids long. The CDR3, as DNA: TGTGCTAGCAGCTTAGATCCTAGCGGGAGAGGGGAGACCCAGTACTTC. It specifies CASSLDPSGRGETQYF.

The V and J genes are TRBV12-3 or TRBV12-4 and TRBJ1-5, with D possibly matching TRBD1 (6 bases). V was pared by 3 bases and J by 6 bases, with 9 bases between. The CDR3 contains 13 residues. The CDR3 sequence: CASSLAQGQPQHF. In DNA, the CDR3 is TGTGCCAGCAGTTTGGCACAGGGTCAGCCCCAGCATTTT.

This chain connects TRBV5-1 to TRBJ2-1; 10 bases agree with TRBD2. After removal of 3 bases from V and 4 bases from J, the junction contained 4 bases not matched to a gene. Looked up from germline, CDR1 is SGHRS and CDR2 is YFSETQ. CDR3 size: 15 residues. This CDR3 reads CASSSGTSEYNEQFF. The CDR3, as DNA: TGCGCCAGCAGCTCAGGGACTAGCGAATACAATGAGCAGTTCTTC.

In DNA, the CDR3 is TGTGCCAGTGGACAGGGAGACTATGGCTACACCTTC. Its translation: CASGQGDYGYTF. The rearrangement joins TRBV25-1 to TRBJ1-2; TRBD1 aligns across 8 bases. The CDR3 extends over 12 amino acids. V was clipped by 9 bases and J by 3 bases; unmatched bases: 3. Looked up from germline, CDR1 is MGHDK and CDR2 is SYGVNS.

The rearrangement links TRBV7-2 to TRBJ2-3, with 9 bases that match TRBD1. Unmatched junction bases numbered 9, after V lost 1 base and J lost 10 bases. The CDR3 extends over 15 amino acids. Germline V lookup: CDR1 SGHTA, CDR2 FQGNSA. CDR3 amino acids: CASSLGQGVKSAQYF. In DNA, the CDR3 is TGTGCCAGCAGCTTAGGACAGGGGGTGAAGAGTGCGCAGTATTTT.

V gene TRBV10-3 combines with J gene TRBJ1-4; 10 bases align to TRBD1. Trimming cost V 3 bases and J 8 bases; bases outside gene matches: 3. The V gene's germline CDR1 is ENHRY and CDR2 SYGVKD. The CDR3 runs 14 residues. CDR3 bases: TGTGCCATCAGTGATGGGACAGGGGCCGAAAAACTGTTTTTT. Translated: CAISDGTGAEKLFF.

V and J are TRBV6-1 and TRBJ2-7, with D perhaps TRBD2 (6 bases). V was pared by 3 bases and J by 7 bases, with 13 bases between. This CDR3 contains 13 residues. Looked up from germline, CDR1 is MNHNS and CDR2 is SASEGT. Here the CDR3 reads CASSDYLAKEQYF. The DNA for the CDR3 is TGTGCCAGCAGTGATTATCTAGCGAAGGAGCAGTACTTC.

V usage is TRBV5-4 and J usage is TRBJ1-2; 8 bases align to TRBD1. Germline V gives CDR1 SGHNT, CDR2 YYREEE (reference sequence). The trim removed 0 bases at V and 3 bases at J, leaving 7 bases unmatched. The length of the CDR3 is 16 residues. The CDR3 sequence is CASSLEGAGGYYGYTF. As DNA, the CDR3 is TGTGCCAGCAGCTTGGAAGGCGCAGGGGGCTACTATGGCTACACCTTC.

This sequence joins TRBV3-1 (or the pseudogene TRBV3-2) and TRBJ2-3; 12 nucleotides align to TRBD2. Trimming took 4 bases from V and 4 from J; bases not matched to a gene: 6. Per germline, CDR1 LGHDT and CDR2 YNNKEL (reference sequence). The length of the CDR3 is 16 residues. For the CDR3, the DNA is TGTGCCAGCAGCCTGCGGACTAGCGGGATCTCAGATACGCAGTATTTT. Protein sequence: CASSLRTSGISDTQYF.

This clone was counted only a few times. The chain links TRBV19 to TRBJ1-5; D might be TRBD1 (5 bases). In germline, CDR1 is LNHDA, CDR2 SQIVND (reference sequence). This CDR3 has 14 residues. V lost 8 bases and J 5 bases, leaving 16 bases between the germline ends. The CDR3 DNA follows: TGTGCCAGTTTACCGGGCGGGGACTATCAGCCCCAGCATTTT. Its protein is CASLPGGDYQPQHF.

J is TRBJ2-7 and V is TRBV12-2; the D call of TRBD1 is as the table states it, not checked on the DNA. TRBV12-2 is deemed a pseudogene. CDR3 size: 17 residues. As DNA, the CDR3 is TGTGCAAGTCGCTTAGCGAACCCCCAGGGGTTGACCTACGAGCAGTACTTC. This gives the protein CASRLANPQGLTYEQYF.

The rearrangement joins TRBV6-6 to TRBJ2-7, with D possibly TRBD1 on 7 matching bases. Trimming stripped 7 bases from V and 4 bases from J, with 17 bases between. Germline loops: CDR1 MNHNY, CDR2 SVGAGI (reference sequence). There are 14 residues in the CDR3. CDR3 nucleotides: TGTGCCAGCACCTTCCAGGGGGGCGGTTACGAGCAGTACTTC. Protein sequence: CASTFQGGGYEQYF.

This chain uses TRBV28 with TRBJ1-1; D gene ambiguous. The CDR3 is made up of 12 amino acids. Germline V gene lookup returns CDR1 MDHEN and CDR2 SYDVKM. The V and J ends lost 1 base and 4 bases respectively, with 4 bases between them. DNA for the CDR3: TGTGCCAGCAGTTTATACGGCACTGAAGCTTTCTTT. Residues: CASSLYGTEAFF.

The sample holds a few counts of this clone. The chain uses TRBV10-3 and TRBJ2-7, with D possibly matching TRBD2 (6 bases). The V end was cut by 3 bases, the J end by 0 bases, with 12 bases between. This CDR3 has 15 amino acids. Germline V gives CDR1 ENHRY, CDR2 SYGVKD. CDR3 amino acids: CAISESSGASYEQYF. CDR3 coding DNA: TGTGCCATCAGTGAAAGTTCGGGAGCCTCCTACGAGCAGTACTTC.

V and J are TRBV19 and TRBJ2-3; D is perhaps TRBD1 (7 bases). Between the trimmed V and J ends, which lost 6 bases and 0 bases, there was a span of 10 bases. The CDR3 contains 14 residues. Germline CDR1 and CDR2: LNHDA and SQIVND (reference sequence). The CDR3 DNA reads as TGTGCCAGTAGCAGGGGGGCAAGCACAGATACGCAGTATTTT. Protein product: CASSRGASTDTQYF.

This chain joins TRBV7-8 and TRBJ2-1; no clear D gene. This CDR3 comprises 14 residues. Germline V lookup: CDR1 SGHVS, CDR2 FQNEAQ. Trimming pared 1 base from V and 8 bases from J, leaving 12 bases between. CDR3 nucleotide sequence: TGTGCCAGCAGCTTAGTAGCTAGTACCTATGAGCAGTTCTTC. Residues: CASSLVASTYEQFF.

This clone was found many times. The J gene is TRBJ2-1, the V gene TRBV6-5; D is undetermined. The germline V and J ends were trimmed by 0 bases and 6 bases, with 6 bases remaining between them. In germline, CDR1 is MNHEY, CDR2 SVGAGI. This CDR3 comprises 13 residues. For the CDR3, the DNA is TGTGCCAGCAGTTACTCGTTCGGCAATGAGCAGTTCTTC. It yields the protein CASSYSFGNEQFF.

The chain employs TRBV24-1 and TRBJ2-3; possible D gene TRBD2, 6 bases. V gave up 2 bases and J gave up 0 bases, with 20 bases separating them. This CDR3 is built from 19 residues. CDR1 is KGHDR and CDR2 is SFDVKD in the germline V gene. Here the CDR3 DNA reads TGTGCCACCAGTGATTGGAGCCCTTCCGGGCGGGGAAGCACAGATACGCAGTATTTT. Translating it yields CATSDWSPSGRGSTDTQYF.

In this sample, this clone turned up a few times. The gene calls are TRBV19 and TRBJ1-6; D is undetermined. The CDR3 spans 14 residues. Trimming took 1 base from V and 5 from J, leaving 6 bases between them. Germline V gives CDR1 LNHDA, CDR2 SQIVND (reference sequence). CDR3 amino acids: CASSIGVNNSPLHF. The CDR3 DNA is TGTGCCAGTAGTATAGGAGTAAATAATTCACCCCTCCACTTT.

This clone was seen only once. This chain joins TRBV9 and TRBJ2-1, with 8 bases that match TRBD2. The CDR3 spans 16 residues. Unmatched junction bases numbered 10, after V lost 4 bases and J lost 4 bases. Germline V gene lookup returns CDR1 SGDLS and CDR2 YYNGEE. CDR3 coding DNA: TGTGCCAGCAGCACCCGGGGTAGCGGGATTTACAATGAGCAGTTCTTC. Protein product: CASSTRGSGIYNEQFF.

This chain joins TRBV3-1 (or the pseudogene TRBV3-2) and TRBJ1-2; the D gene is possibly TRBD1 (6 bases). Trimming pared 2 bases from V and 8 bases from J, leaving 12 bases between. Germline assignment: CDR1 LGHDT and CDR2 YNNKEL (reference sequence). The CDR3 extends over 13 amino acids. CDR3 DNA: TGTGCCAGCAGCCAACAACAGGGAGTAGGCTACACCTTC. Translated, it gives CASSQQQGVGYTF.

This chain uses TRBV11-2 with TRBJ2-5, with 8 bases matching TRBD1. After removal of 5 bases from V and 4 bases from J, the junction contained 6 bases not matched to a gene. CDR3 length: 14 residues. The V gene's germline CDR1 is SGHAT and CDR2 FQNNGV. For the CDR3, the DNA is TGTGCCAGCAGCCGGGACAGGCAAAGAGAGACCCAGTACTTC. Translation: CASSRDRQRETQYF.

This chain joins TRBV2 and TRBJ2-7; TRBD1 matches 7 bases. The germline V gene has CDR1 SNHLY and CDR2 FYNNEI. V trimming: 3 bases; J trimming: 0 bases; junction bases outside the gene matches: 2. CDR3 size: 14 residues. DNA for the CDR3: TGTGCCAGCAGTGACAGGGACAGCTCCTACGAGCAGTACTTC. Protein sequence: CASSDRDSSYEQYF.